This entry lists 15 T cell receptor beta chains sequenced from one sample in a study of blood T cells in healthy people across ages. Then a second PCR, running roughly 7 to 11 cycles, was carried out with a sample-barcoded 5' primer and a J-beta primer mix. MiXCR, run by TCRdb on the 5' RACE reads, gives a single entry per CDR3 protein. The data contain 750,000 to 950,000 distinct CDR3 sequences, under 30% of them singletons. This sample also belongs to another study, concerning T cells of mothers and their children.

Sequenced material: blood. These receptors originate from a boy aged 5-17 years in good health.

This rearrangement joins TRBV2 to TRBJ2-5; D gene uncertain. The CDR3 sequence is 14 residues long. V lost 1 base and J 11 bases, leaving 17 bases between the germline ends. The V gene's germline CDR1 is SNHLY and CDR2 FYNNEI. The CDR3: CASSEVAGLSEQYF. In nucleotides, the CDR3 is TGTGCCAGCAGTGAAGTGGCTGGCCTCTCTGAGCAGTACTTC.

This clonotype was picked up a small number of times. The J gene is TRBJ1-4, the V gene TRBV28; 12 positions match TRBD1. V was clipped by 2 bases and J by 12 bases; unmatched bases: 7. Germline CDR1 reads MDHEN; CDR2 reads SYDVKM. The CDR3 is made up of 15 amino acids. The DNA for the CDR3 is TGTGCCAGCAGTTTACTCGGGGGACAGGGGGCTCAACTGTTTTTT. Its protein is CASSLLGGQGAQLFF.

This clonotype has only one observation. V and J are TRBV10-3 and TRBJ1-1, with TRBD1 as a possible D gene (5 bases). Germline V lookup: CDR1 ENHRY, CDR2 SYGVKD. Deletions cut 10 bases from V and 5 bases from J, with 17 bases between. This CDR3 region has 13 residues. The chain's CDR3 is CATINGGGTEAFF. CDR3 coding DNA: TGTGCCACAATCAATGGGGGGGGGACTGAAGCTTTCTTT.

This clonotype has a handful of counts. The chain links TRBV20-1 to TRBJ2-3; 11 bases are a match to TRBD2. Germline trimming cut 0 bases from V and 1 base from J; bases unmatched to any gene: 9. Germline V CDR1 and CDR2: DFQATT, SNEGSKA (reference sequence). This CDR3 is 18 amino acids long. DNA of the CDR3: TGCAGTGCTAGAGATTGGGCTAGCGGGGGGCCCCGCACAGATACGCAGTATTTT. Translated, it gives CSARDWASGGPRTDTQYF.

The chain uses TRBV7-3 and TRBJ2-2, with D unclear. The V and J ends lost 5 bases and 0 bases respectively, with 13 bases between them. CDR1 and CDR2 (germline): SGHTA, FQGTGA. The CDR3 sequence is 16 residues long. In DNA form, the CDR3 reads TGTGCCAGCAGCGATCATAACAGAGCGAACACCGGGGAGCTGTTTTTT. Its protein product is CASSDHNRANTGELFF.

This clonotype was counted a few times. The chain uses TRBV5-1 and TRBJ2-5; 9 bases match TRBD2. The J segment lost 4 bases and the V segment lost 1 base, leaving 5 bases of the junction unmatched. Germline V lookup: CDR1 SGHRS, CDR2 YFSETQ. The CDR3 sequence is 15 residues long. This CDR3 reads CASSLTSGGTETQYF. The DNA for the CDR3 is TGCGCCAGCAGCTTGACCAGCGGGGGGACAGAGACCCAGTACTTC.

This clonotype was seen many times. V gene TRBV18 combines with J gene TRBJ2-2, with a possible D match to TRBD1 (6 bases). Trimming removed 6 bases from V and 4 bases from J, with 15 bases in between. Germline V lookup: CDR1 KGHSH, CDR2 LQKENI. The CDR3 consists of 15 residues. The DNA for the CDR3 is TGTGCCAGCTCGCTGATAACAGGGCGCACCGGGGAGCTGTTTTTT. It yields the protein CASSLITGRTGELFF.

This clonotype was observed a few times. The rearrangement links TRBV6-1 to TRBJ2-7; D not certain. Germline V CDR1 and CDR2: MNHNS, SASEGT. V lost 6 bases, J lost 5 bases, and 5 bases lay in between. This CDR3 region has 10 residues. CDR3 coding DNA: TGTGCCAGCAGATATCACGAGCAGTACTTC. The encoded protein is CASRYHEQYF.

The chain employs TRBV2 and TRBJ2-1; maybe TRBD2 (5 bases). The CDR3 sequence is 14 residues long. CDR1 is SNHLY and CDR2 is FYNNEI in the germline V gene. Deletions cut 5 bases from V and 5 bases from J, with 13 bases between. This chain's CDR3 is CASSPRDENNEQFF. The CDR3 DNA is TGTGCCAGCAGTCCCCGGGATGAAAACAATGAGCAGTTCTTC.

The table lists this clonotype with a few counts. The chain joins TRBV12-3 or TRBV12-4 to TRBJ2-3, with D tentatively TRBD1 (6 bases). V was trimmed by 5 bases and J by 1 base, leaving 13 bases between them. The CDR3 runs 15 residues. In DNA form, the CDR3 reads TGTGCCAGCAGTCAACAGGGACCACGCACAGATACGCAGTATTTT. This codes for CASSQQGPRTDTQYF.

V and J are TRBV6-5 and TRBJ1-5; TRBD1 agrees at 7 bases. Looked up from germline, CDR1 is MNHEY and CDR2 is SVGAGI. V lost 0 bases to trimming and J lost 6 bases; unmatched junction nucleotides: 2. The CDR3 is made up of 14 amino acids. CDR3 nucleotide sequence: TGTGCCAGCAGTTACTCGGGGACAGTTCAGCCCCAGCATTTT. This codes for CASSYSGTVQPQHF.

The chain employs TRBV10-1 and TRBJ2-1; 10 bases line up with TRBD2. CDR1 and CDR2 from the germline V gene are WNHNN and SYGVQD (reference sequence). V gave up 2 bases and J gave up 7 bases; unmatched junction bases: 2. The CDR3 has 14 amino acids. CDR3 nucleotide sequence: TGCGCCAGCAGTGAGCCTAGCGGGGGTAATGAGCAGTTCTTC. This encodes CASSEPSGGNEQFF.

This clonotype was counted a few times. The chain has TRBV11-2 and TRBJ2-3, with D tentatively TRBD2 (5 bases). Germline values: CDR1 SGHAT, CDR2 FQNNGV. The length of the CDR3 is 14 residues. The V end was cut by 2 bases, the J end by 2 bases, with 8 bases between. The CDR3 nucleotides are TGTGCCAGCAGCTTACCGGGGAACACAGATACGCAGTATTTT. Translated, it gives CASSLPGNTDTQYF.

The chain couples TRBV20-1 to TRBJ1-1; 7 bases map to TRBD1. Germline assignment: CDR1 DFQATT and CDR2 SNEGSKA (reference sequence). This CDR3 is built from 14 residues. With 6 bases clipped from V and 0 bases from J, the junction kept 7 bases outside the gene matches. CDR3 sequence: CSAKKGALNTEAFF. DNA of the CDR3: TGCAGTGCCAAAAAGGGGGCTTTGAACACTGAAGCTTTCTTT.

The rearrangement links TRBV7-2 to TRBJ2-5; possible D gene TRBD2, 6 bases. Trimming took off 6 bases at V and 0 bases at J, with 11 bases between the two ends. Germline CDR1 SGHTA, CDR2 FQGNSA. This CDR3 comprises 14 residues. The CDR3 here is CASRTASDQETQYF. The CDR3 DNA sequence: TGTGCCAGCAGGACCGCTAGCGACCAAGAGACCCAGTACTTC.